This T cell receptor (beta chain) originates from a study of T cell clonality in common variable immunodeficiency. Findings and caveats of the study: What drives increased CVID clonality needs T cell subpopulation sequencing. CVID subjects showed higher TCRbeta clonality than healthy controls.

This clone showed up many times. The antigen remains undetermined. Sequenced by immunoSEQ multiplex PCR; TCRdb stores in-frame clones only, minus some. There are about 44,000 clones in the sample, none observed a single time. This TCR was recovered from a person between 18 and 70 years old in good health. What was sequenced was peripheral blood mononuclear cells.

The CDR3 DNA, read in part, is TGTGCCAGCACCACCGGGAGGGGTCGGCCTTATGGC. It codes for CASTTGRGRPYG. The whole CDR3 sequence is CASTTGRGRPYGYTF. V gene TRBV2 combines with J gene TRBJ1-2; D is perhaps TRBD1 (5 bases). The CDR3 extends 3 residues past the end of the read, so its final part is completed from the germline J gene. V lost 7 bases to trimming and J lost 5 bases, with 20 bases between them. Per the germline V gene, CDR1 is SNHLY and CDR2 is FYNNEI. The CDR3 is made up of 15 amino acids. Together with reference TRBV2 and TRBJ1-2, the CDR3 gives the full variable domain: EPEVTQTPSHQVTQMGQEVILRCVPISNHLYFYWYRQILGQKVEFLVSFYNNEISEKSEIFDDQFSVERPDGSNFTLKIRSTKLEDSAMYFCASTTGRGRPYGYTFGSGTRLTVV.